The text below deals with one TCR beta chain. This clonotype was detected only a few times. Its target antigen remains unknown. Nothing much larger sits one base from this clone, and base qualities are not available. To demonstrate the VDJtools post-analysis software, the study profiled TCR beta repertoires from the peripheral blood of about a dozen young patients with multiple sclerosis. Multiple sclerosis patients were children and adolescents aged about 6 to 17 years. The data are from a study of post-analysis software for immune sequencing data (dated by TCRdb to the mid-2010s). In terms of the full investigation: Disease courses on record covered relapsing-remitting, secondary progressive and progressive-relapsing multiple sclerosis, though some patients had no subtype annotation. The multiple sclerosis patient repertoires were compared with approximately 11 previously published healthy control repertoires from donors aged 6 to 25 years. A subset of samples was prepared in parallel using single-end sample barcoding, then pooled and co-amplified after Illumina adapter ligation. On the study overall, not on this receptor specifically: Four or five TRBV segments, including TRBV5-6, TRBV5-1 and TRBV20-1, were significantly more frequent in patients than controls. When samples were clustered directly using the F measure, samples prepared in the same batch co-clustered strongly, which prompted a batch-effect correction. The multiple sclerosis patient group was slightly younger than the control group. Compared with controls, multiple sclerosis patients had significantly lower normalized Chao1 diversity, a finding suggesting substantial peripheral T-cell clonal expansion.

The V end loses 3 bases and the J end loses 7 bases, and a stretch of 6 bases separates them. Reading from cysteine to phenylalanine, the CDR3 counts 11 amino acids. The kept DNA is CDR3 alone, 33 bases in frame from the first base. The germline V gene encodes CDR1 MDHEN and CDR2 SYDVKM. Libraries came from PCR. Sequencing was carried out with an Illumina HiSeq 2500. Unique molecular identifiers were incorporated into TCR beta cDNA libraries to reduce PCR and sequencing biases. Every 1 to 10 million input T cells yielded approximately 500,000 cDNA molecules, meaning each molecule approximated one T cell. The patient libraries were prepared and sequenced with the same protocol used for the earlier healthy control dataset. Samples belonging to the same batch were prepared together, multiplexed and sequenced on a shared HiSeq lane. The source study handled its data this way. Raw barcoded reads were processed with MIGEC, discarding single-read molecular identifier groups before consensus assembly and CDR3 extraction. VDJtools was used for post-analysis of the clonotype tables, and diversity was normalized by down-sampling every dataset to the size of the smallest sample. To correct batch-related cross-sample contamination, repertoire overlap clustering matched CDR3 amino acid sequences but not nucleotide sequences. Using fastp at Q25 and MiXCR, TCRdb reprocessed the public reads and kept productive beta chains. Under each unique CDR3 protein, matching rows form one entry showing the most common genes and DNA. TCRdb's processing, not the authors', yielded these V and J calls. The sample records about half a million distinct CDR3 sequences, around 40% of which are singletons. About an eighth of the sample rests with the top ten.

Sequences were obtained from blood. The rearrangement combines TRBV28 with TRBJ1-1, with an unclear D gene assignment. The TCR originated in a girl under 18 with multiple sclerosis. The base sequence is TGTGCCAGCAGTTTCTCAAGTGAAGCTTTCTTT. The encoded protein is CASSFSSEAFF.